The next 16 T cell receptor beta chains were all read from a single sample in a study of neoadjuvant anti-PD-1 for oral cavity cancer. Generated by immunoSEQ multiplex PCR, the TCRdb table keeps only in-frame clones and is missing some. There are roughly 18,000 clones in the sample; around 72% occur only once, and around 2.6% lies in the top ten. This material consisted of PBMCs, taken before nivolumab (anti-PD-1) treatment. The receptors were gathered from a person between 40 and 85 years old with oral cavity squamous cell carcinoma.

This chain joins TRBV9 and TRBJ2-7; TRBD2 agrees at 14 bases. The CDR3 has 18 amino acids. Germline V gene data show CDR1 as SGDLS and CDR2 as YYNGEE. The trim removed 4 bases at V and 5 bases at J, leaving 14 bases unmatched. The CDR3 loop is CASSLTPGTSGSGNEQYF. The DNA of the CDR3 is TGTGCCAGCAGCCTTACCCCGGGGACTAGCGGGAGCGGGAACGAGCAGTACTTC.

The CDR3 reads CASSPRNNEQFF. The CDR3 nucleotides are TGTGCCAGCAGTCCCCGCAACAATGAGCAGTTCTTC. The chain employs TRBV6-1 and TRBJ2-1; D gene uncertain. With 5 bases removed from V and 5 bases from J, the gap between germline ends came to 7 bases. From germline, CDR1 is MNHNS and CDR2 SASEGT. CDR3 length: 12 amino acids.

The chain couples TRBV2 to TRBJ1-2; TRBD1 matches at 7 bases. The V and J ends lost 0 bases and 8 bases, in that order; junction bases with no gene match: 3. Germline assignment: CDR1 SNHLY and CDR2 FYNNEI. The length of the CDR3 is 13 residues. The CDR3 region is CASSEATGVGYTF. The DNA of the CDR3 is TGTGCCAGCAGTGAAGCCACAGGGGTGGGCTACACCTTC.

The chain has TRBV5-1 and TRBJ2-3, with 9 bases fitting TRBD2. The germline V gene encodes CDR1 SGHRS and CDR2 YFSETQ. V lost 4 bases, J lost 5 bases, and 2 bases stayed unmatched. There are 13 residues in the CDR3. The CDR3 bases are TGCGCCAGCAGCCAGACTAGCGGAGATACGCAGTATTTT. Protein sequence: CASSQTSGDTQYF.

This clone has just a few counts. The rearrangement joins TRBV28 to TRBJ1-2; D ambiguous. Trimming shortened V by 7 bases and J by 0 bases, and 12 bases separated the two germline ends. Per germline, CDR1 MDHEN and CDR2 SYDVKM. The length of the CDR3 is 14 residues. DNA for the CDR3: TGTGCCAGCACCTCTAACCCCCCTAACTATGGCTACACCTTC. It is translated as CASTSNPPNYGYTF.

This chain joins TRBV7-3 and TRBJ2-1, with TRBD1 matching 7 bases. Germline CDR1 is SGHTA and CDR2 is FQGTGA. The CDR3 is made up of 15 amino acids. V shed 0 bases, J shed 2 bases, and the junction held 1 base outside the gene matches. The CDR3 loop is CASSLTGGTYNEQFF. The CDR3, as DNA: TGTGCCAGCAGCTTAACAGGGGGCACCTACAATGAGCAGTTCTTC. Full variable domain (remainder filled in from reference TRBV7-3 and TRBJ2-1): GAGVSQTPSNKVTEKGKYVELRCDPISGHTALYWYRQSLGQGPEFLIYFQGTGAADDSGLPNDRFFAVRPEGSVSTLKIQRTERGDSAVYLCASSLTGGTYNEQFFGPGTRLTVL.

The table lists this clone with a count of one. The gene calls are TRBV6-5 and TRBJ1-1, with D possibly matching TRBD1 (5 bases). CDR3 length: 14 amino acids. Trimming shortened V by 6 bases and J by 3 bases, and 14 bases separated the two germline ends. Germline-derived CDR1 and CDR2 are MNHEY and SVGAGI. The CDR3 bases are TGTGCCAGCAGGGAACCTCAGGGATACACTGAAGCTTTCTTT. It is translated as CASREPQGYTEAFF.

The rearrangement uses TRBV6-1 and TRBJ2-7; perhaps TRBD2 as D (5 bases). V dropped 4 bases and J dropped 5 bases, with 15 bases sitting between them. CDR3 length: 14 amino acids. Germline CDR1 MNHNS, CDR2 SASEGT. The CDR3 sequence is CASSAPGGPDEQYF. The CDR3 DNA sequence: TGTGCCAGCAGTGCCCCTGGAGGTCCCGACGAGCAGTACTTC.

This chain uses TRBV4-2 with TRBJ2-5, with 11 bases matching TRBD2. CDR1 and CDR2 from the germline V gene are LGHNA and YNFKEQ. The CDR3 totals 16 residues. The V and J ends lost 2 bases and 3 bases, in that order; junction bases with no gene match: 5. CDR3 loop: CASSQPLAGVEETQYF. CDR3 nucleotides: TGTGCCAGCAGCCAACCACTAGCGGGAGTTGAAGAGACCCAGTACTTC.

The chain carries TRBV2 and TRBJ1-1, with D tentatively TRBD1 (6 bases). V was trimmed by 6 bases and J by 4 bases, leaving 12 bases between them. The CDR3 spans 13 residues. Germline CDR1 reads SNHLY; CDR2 reads FYNNEI. CDR3 amino acids: CASRGGHLTEAFF. For the CDR3, the DNA is TGTGCCAGCAGGGGGGGCCATCTCACTGAAGCTTTCTTT.

The chain is built from TRBV7-9 and TRBJ2-7, with D perhaps matching TRBD1 (7 bases). The length of the CDR3 is 13 residues. Germline lookup yields CDR1 SEHNR and CDR2 FQNEAQ (reference sequence). Trimming removed 6 bases at V and 6 bases at J, with 15 bases between. Written as DNA, the CDR3 is TGTGCCAGCAGGTCAGGGGGACTCACCGAGCAGTACTTC. The encoded protein is CASRSGGLTEQYF.

A few counts support this clone. V and J are TRBV29-1 and TRBJ2-2, with D maybe TRBD1 (6 bases). V was cut by 5 bases and J by 7 bases, with 14 bases left in between. From germline, CDR1 is SQVTM and CDR2 ANQGSEA. This CDR3 has 13 residues. CDR3 sequence reads: CSVKDSSFGELFF. The CDR3 DNA is TGCAGCGTTAAGGACAGCTCCTTCGGGGAGCTGTTTTTT.

J is TRBJ2-7 and V is TRBV4-1, with 9 nucleotides matching TRBD2. The V and J ends lost 5 bases and 2 bases, in that order; junction bases with no gene match: 4. CDR3 length: 14 residues. The germline CDR1 and CDR2 sequences are MGHRA and YSYEKL. This CDR3 reads CASSYIAGAYEQYF. The CDR3 DNA reads as TGCGCCAGCAGCTACATAGCGGGAGCCTACGAGCAGTACTTC.

The chain carries TRBV19 and TRBJ1-1; 9 bases fit TRBD1. Germline CDR1 LNHDA, CDR2 SQIVND (reference sequence). This CDR3 region has 15 residues. V was clipped by 5 bases and J by 4 bases; unmatched bases: 8. CDR3 DNA: TGTGCCAGTAGTCCGGACAGGGGAGGTGTCACTGAAGCTTTCTTT. This codes for CASSPDRGGVTEAFF.

This clone came up once. Its ends do not fully match the called genes, so a read error is possible. This chain connects TRBV7-7 to TRBJ2-5; tentatively, D is TRBD2 (5 bases). Per the germline V gene, CDR1 is SSHAT and CDR2 is FNYEAQ (reference sequence). This CDR3 has 15 amino acids. CDR3 in amino acids: CASSLARTTQETQYF. The DNA for the CDR3 is TGTGCTAGCAGCTTAGCGAGGACCACTCAAGAGACCCAGTACTTC.

The chain combines TRBV5-1 with TRBJ1-1; D might be TRBD1 (5 bases). CDR3 length equals 15 residues. Germline V lookup: CDR1 SGHRS, CDR2 YFSETQ. Trimming shortened V by 3 bases and J by 2 bases, and 14 bases separated the two germline ends. CDR3 residues: CASSSHPGPNTEAFF. The CDR3 bases are TGCGCCAGCAGCTCTCACCCGGGGCCCAACACTGAAGCTTTCTTT.